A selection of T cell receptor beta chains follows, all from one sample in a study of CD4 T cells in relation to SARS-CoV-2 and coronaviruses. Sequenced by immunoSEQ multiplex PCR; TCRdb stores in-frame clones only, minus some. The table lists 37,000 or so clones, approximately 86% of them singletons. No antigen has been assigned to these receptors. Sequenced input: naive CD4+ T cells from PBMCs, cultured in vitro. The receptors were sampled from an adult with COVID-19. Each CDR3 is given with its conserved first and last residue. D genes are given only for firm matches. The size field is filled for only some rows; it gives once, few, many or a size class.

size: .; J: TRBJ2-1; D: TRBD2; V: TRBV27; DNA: TGTGCCAGCAGTTTAGCGGGAGGCTACAATGAGCAGTTCTTC; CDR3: CASSLAGGYNEQFF
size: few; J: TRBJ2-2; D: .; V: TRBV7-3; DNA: TGTGCCAGCAGCTTAAAGGTGGTGGGTGTGACAGGCTCGAACACCGGGGAGCTGTTTTTT; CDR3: CASSLKVVGVTGSNTGELFF
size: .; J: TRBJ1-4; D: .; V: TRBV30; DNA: TGTGCCTGGAGTGCGGGGGCAGGGATGAATGAAAAACTGTTTTTT; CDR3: CAWSAGAGMNEKLFF
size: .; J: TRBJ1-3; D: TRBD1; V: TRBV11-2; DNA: TGTGCCAGCAGCTTAGCCCCGGGGACAGCTGGAAACACCATATATTTT; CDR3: CASSLAPGTAGNTIYF
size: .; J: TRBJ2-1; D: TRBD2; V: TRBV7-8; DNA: TGTGCCAGCAGTTGGAGGGCTAGCGGGTTTCACGAGCAGTTCTTC; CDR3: CASSWRASGFHEQFF
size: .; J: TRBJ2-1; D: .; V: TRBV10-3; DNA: TGTGCCATCAACGTGGGCTCCTACAATGAGCAGTTCTTC; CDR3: CAINVGSYNEQFF
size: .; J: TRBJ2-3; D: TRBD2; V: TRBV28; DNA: TGTGCCAGCAGTGGGGTAGCGGGAGGTGGCACAGATACGCAGTATTTT; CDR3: CASSGVAGGGTDTQYF
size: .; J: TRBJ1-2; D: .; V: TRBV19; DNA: TGTGCCAGTAGTATAGTTGAGGATTCCTATGGCTACACCTTC; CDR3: CASSIVEDSYGYTF
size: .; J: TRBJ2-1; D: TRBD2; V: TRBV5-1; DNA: TGCGCCAGCAGCTTGACAGCGGGAGGTCCCTACAATGAGCAGTTCTTC; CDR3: CASSLTAGGPYNEQFF
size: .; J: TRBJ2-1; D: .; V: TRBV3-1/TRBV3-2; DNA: TGTGCCAGCAGCCAAGGAGGGAGCTCCTACAATGAGCAGTTCTTC; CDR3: CASSQGGSSYNEQFF